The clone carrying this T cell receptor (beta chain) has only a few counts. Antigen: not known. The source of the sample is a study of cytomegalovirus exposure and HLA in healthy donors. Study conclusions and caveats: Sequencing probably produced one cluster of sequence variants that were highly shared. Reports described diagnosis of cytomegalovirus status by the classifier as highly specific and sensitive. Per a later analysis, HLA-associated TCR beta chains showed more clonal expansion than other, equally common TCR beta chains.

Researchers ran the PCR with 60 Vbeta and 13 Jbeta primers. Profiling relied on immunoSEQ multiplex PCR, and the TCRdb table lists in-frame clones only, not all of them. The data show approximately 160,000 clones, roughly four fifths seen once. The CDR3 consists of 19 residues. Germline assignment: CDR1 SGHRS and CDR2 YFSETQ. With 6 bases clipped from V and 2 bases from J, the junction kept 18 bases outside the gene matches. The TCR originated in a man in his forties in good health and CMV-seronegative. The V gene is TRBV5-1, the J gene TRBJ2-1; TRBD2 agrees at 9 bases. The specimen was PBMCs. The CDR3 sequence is CASTPGGNSGSLTYNEQFF. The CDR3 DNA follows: TGCGCCAGCACCCCCGGAGGGAATAGCGGGAGCCTGACCTACAATGAGCAGTTCTTC.